This T cell receptor (beta chain) was identified in a study of CD8+CD57+ T cells in acquired aplastic anemia. Findings and caveats of the study: The CD8+ Simpson's diversity of patients and controls was not significantly different.

Regarding this clonotype: Its antigen is currently unknown.

TCR beta VDJ and CDR3 were profiled, and genomic DNA was the template. TCRdb used MiXCR to reprocess the reads, holding one entry per CDR3 protein. Of about 160,000 distinct CDR3 sequences listed, approximately 40% are singletons. The CDR3 runs 14 residues. Trimming removed 5 bases from V and 7 bases from J; junction bases left unmatched: 10. Germline loops: CDR1 SGHNT, CDR2 YYREEE (reference sequence). Source material: sorted CD4+, CD8+, or CD8+CD57+ T cells (not recorded which) from PBMCs. This rearrangement joins TRBV5-4 to TRBJ2-7, with 9 bases identical to TRBD1. The receptor comes from a human donor in good health. The CDR3 bases are TGTGCCAGCAGTTCGCTACAGGGGGCGTTTGAGCAGTACTTC. Translating it yields CASSSLQGAFEQYF.